This T cell receptor (beta chain) was found in a study of T cell clonality in common variable immunodeficiency. Diagnosis required reduced IgG, IgA and/or IgM with specific antibody deficiency. Of CVID subjects, 15 were female and 29 male, mean age approximately 40. Blood came from CVID subjects not ill and not taking immunomodulatory or immunosuppressive medication. Each donor provided 5 to 8 ml of heparinized whole blood. A few counts support this clone. Its antigen is currently unknown. The DNA ends 3 residues before the CDR3 does, and the rest of the CDR3 is filled in from the germline J gene. The CDR3 runs 16 residues. V lost 3 bases and J lost 4, with 18 bases in between. The germline V gene has CDR1 KGHSH and CDR2 LQKENI. Study conclusions and caveats: Fewer deletions and N-nucleotide insertions were reportedly seen in common variable immunodeficiency TCR beta sequences.

Sequencing used immunoSEQ multiplex PCR; TCRdb keeps in-frame clones, though not all of them. This sample shows 25,000 to 30,000 clones and no singletons; 4% rests with the ten largest. The chain uses TRBV18 and TRBJ1-1; D gene ambiguous. This receptor was obtained from a human donor with common variable immunodeficiency. The specimen was peripheral blood mononuclear cells. The CDR3 reads CASSPRGVSLGTEAFF. CDR3 bases read: TGTGCCAGCTCACCGCGCGGGGTAAGTCTGGGCACTGAA.